This T cell receptor beta chain was recorded in a study of blood T cell repertoires in COVID-19. Clones were sequenced by immunoSEQ multiplex PCR, and TCRdb holds only the in-frame ones, with some missing. The sample has some 180,000 clones, more than 80% seen once; the top ten hold 8.2%. Germline V lookup: CDR1 SGHRS, CDR2 YFSETQ. V was clipped by 3 bases and J by 4 bases; unmatched bases: 5. This CDR3 has 15 amino acids. The TCR originated in a woman aged 55-75 years with acute or convalescent COVID-19. The chain links TRBV5-1 to TRBJ1-3; the match to TRBD1 covers 9 bases. Material for sequencing was peripheral blood. The DNA for the CDR3 is TGCGCCAGCAGCTCACAGGGGGCAGGAGGAAACACCATATATTTT. Amino acid sequence: CASSSQGAGGNTIYF.